What follows are 19 T cell receptor beta chains derived from one specimen sequenced in a study of blood T cell repertoires in COVID-19. Sequencing used immunoSEQ multiplex PCR; TCRdb keeps in-frame clones, though not all of them. The sample carries around 100,000 clones, around 90% recorded once. Sequences were obtained from peripheral blood. These receptors originate from a man aged 80 or over with acute or convalescent COVID-19.

For this clone: Other nucleotide sequences in the sample specify the same CDR3. The gene calls are TRBV9 and TRBJ1-1; no firm D call. The CDR3 is 14 residues long. Trimming took off 0 bases at V and 1 base at J, with 7 bases between the two ends. CDR1 is SGDLS, CDR2 YYNGEE, per germline. In nucleotides, the CDR3 is TGTGCCAGCAGCGTAGCACCGGGGAACACTGAAGCTTTCTTT. Residues: CASSVAPGNTEAFF. The variable domain in full, with the rest retrieved from reference TRBV9 and TRBJ1-1, is DSGVTQTPKHLITATGQRVTLRCSPRSGDLSVYWYQQSLDQGLQFLIQYYNGEERAKGNILERFSAQQFPDLHSELNLSSLELGDSALYFCASSVAPGNTEAFFGQGTRLTVV.

The chain recombines TRBV7-9 with TRBJ1-6; D might be TRBD1 (5 bases). CDR1 and CDR2 from the germline V gene are SEHNR and FQNEAQ (reference sequence). The V end lost 4 bases, the J end lost 7 bases, and 11 bases lay between the germline ends. The CDR3 spans 14 residues. CDR3 bases: TGTGCCAGCAGCTCCGACAGCAAAAATTCACCCCTCCACTTT. Its protein is CASSSDSKNSPLHF.

CDR3 protein: CSAGGLNTEAFF. The CDR3 nucleotides read TGCAGCGCCGGGGGACTGAACACTGAAGCTTTCTTT. The gene calls are TRBV29-1 and TRBJ1-1; D might be TRBD1 (5 bases). Trimming stripped 7 bases from V and 0 bases from J, with 9 bases between. Germline CDR1 reads SQVTM; CDR2 reads ANQGSEA. The CDR3 runs to 12 residues.

The table lists this clone with a few counts. The genes are TRBV4-2 and TRBJ1-1, with 9 bases identical to TRBD1. The germline V gene has CDR1 LGHNA and CDR2 YNFKEQ. The trim removed 0 bases at V and 0 bases at J, leaving 5 bases unmatched. The CDR3 totals 17 residues. CDR3 loop: CASSQEGTGIMNTEAFF. The CDR3 DNA reads as TGTGCCAGCAGCCAAGAAGGGACAGGGATTATGAACACTGAAGCTTTCTTT.

V gene TRBV5-1 combines with J gene TRBJ2-1, with a weak D call TRBD1 (6 bases). The CDR3 contains 16 residues. V dropped 3 bases and J dropped 0 bases, with 13 bases sitting between them. Germline CDR1 and CDR2: SGHRS and YFSETQ. In DNA form, the CDR3 reads TGCGCCAGCAGCTCGGATAAGGGGGTCTCCTACAATGAGCAGTTCTTC. Protein: CASSSDKGVSYNEQFF.

For this clone: Other DNA sequences in the same sample also yield this CDR3. V usage is TRBV6-2 or TRBV6-3 and J usage is TRBJ2-7; no definite D call. V was pared by 2 bases and J by 0 bases, with 5 bases between. Per the germline V gene, CDR1 is MNHEY and CDR2 is SVGEGT. CDR3 length equals 13 residues. The CDR3 region has the DNA TGTGCCAGCAGTTACACTGGCTCCTACGAGCAGTACTTC. Its translation is CASSYTGSYEQYF.

This sequence joins TRBV7-2 and TRBJ2-2; TRBD1 matches 9 bases. There are 15 residues in the CDR3. Germline values: CDR1 SGHTA, CDR2 FQGNSA. Unmatched junction bases numbered 7, after V lost 5 bases and J lost 6 bases. This CDR3 is CASSPGTGYPGELFF. The CDR3 region has the DNA TGTGCCAGCAGCCCCGGGACAGGGTACCCCGGGGAGCTGTTTTTT.

The J gene is TRBJ1-4, the V gene TRBV4-1; 8 nucleotides match TRBD1. V lost 5 bases, J lost 8 bases, and 7 bases stayed unmatched. Germline CDR1 is MGHRA and CDR2 is YSYEKL. The CDR3 spans 14 residues. This chain's CDR3 is CASSGQGLREKLFF. The CDR3 DNA is TGCGCCAGCAGCGGACAGGGTTTAAGAGAAAAACTGTTTTTT.

The chain has TRBV19 and TRBJ1-1, with a tentative D call TRBD1 (6 bases). Germline CDR1 is LNHDA and CDR2 is SQIVND (reference sequence). Deletions cut 5 bases from V and 4 bases from J, with 14 bases between. The CDR3 spans 14 residues. Here the CDR3 reads CASSLASGVTEAFF. DNA for the CDR3: TGTGCCAGTAGTTTGGCCTCAGGGGTCACTGAAGCTTTCTTT. Full variable domain (missing parts from reference TRBV19 and TRBJ1-1): DGGITQSPKYLFRKEGQNVTLSCEQNLNHDAMYWYRQDPGQGLRLIYYSQIVNDFQKGDIAEGYSVSREKKESFPLTVTSAQKNPTAFYLCASSLASGVTEAFFGQGTRLTVV.

This clone occurred a few times. The V gene is TRBV29-1, the J gene TRBJ1-2, with 8 bases identical to TRBD1. Germline-derived CDR1 and CDR2 are SQVTM and ANQGSEA. Trimming removed 3 bases from V and 8 bases from J; junction bases left unmatched: 20. The CDR3 spans 17 residues. This CDR3 reads CSVDLESDWQGARGYTF. DNA of the CDR3: TGCAGCGTTGATTTGGAGTCTGATTGGCAGGGGGCCAGAGGCTACACCTTC. Drawing the rest from reference TRBV29-1 and TRBJ1-2, the complete variable domain is SAVISQKPSRDICQRGTSLTIQCQVDSQVTMMFWYRQQPGQSLTLIATANQGSEATYESGFVIDKFPISRPNLTFSTLTVSNMSPEDSSIYLCSVDLESDWQGARGYTFGSGTRLTVV.

V gene TRBV7-2 combines with J gene TRBJ1-4; TRBD1 agrees at 8 bases. The CDR3 runs 16 residues. Trimming at V came to 0 bases and at J to 8 bases, leaving 8 bases not matched to a gene. The germline CDR1 and CDR2 sequences are SGHTA and FQGNSA. The CDR3 sequence is CASSLAWTGREEKLFF. The DNA of the CDR3 is TGTGCCAGCAGCTTAGCCTGGACAGGGCGGGAAGAAAAACTGTTTTTT.

The chain recombines TRBV10-3 with TRBJ2-5; the D gene is possibly TRBD1 (5 bases). There are 16 residues in the CDR3. The V gene lost 4 bases and the J gene lost 1 base, with 16 bases spanning the gap. Germline CDR1 ENHRY, CDR2 SYGVKD. The CDR3: CAISVGQGWSQETQYF. The DNA of the CDR3 is TGTGCCATCAGTGTCGGGCAGGGATGGTCCCAAGAGACCCAGTACTTC.

The V and J genes are TRBV11-1 and TRBJ1-1; 9 bases line up with TRBD1. The ends lost 4 bases at V and 6 bases at J; junction bases unmatched: 9. This CDR3 has 15 amino acids. Germline CDR1 is SGHAT and CDR2 is FQDESV (reference sequence). The CDR3 bases are TGTGCCAGCAGCTATGGACAGGGGAGGACTTCTGAAGCTTTCTTT. Translated, it gives CASSYGQGRTSEAFF. Filled out from reference TRBV11-1 and TRBJ1-1, the complete variable domain reads EAEVAQSPRYKITEKSQAVAFWCDPISGHATLYWYRQILGQGPELLVQFQDESVVDDSQLPKDRFSAERLKGVDSTLKIQPAELGDSAMYLCASSYGQGRTSEAFFGQGTRLTVV.

This clone was observed once. The rearrangement links TRBV6-2 or TRBV6-3 to TRBJ2-1; TRBD2 aligns across 11 bases. Looked up from germline, CDR1 is MNHEY and CDR2 is SVGEGT. J was trimmed by 6 bases and V by 4 bases; bases with no gene match: 2. The CDR3 is 14 amino acids. CDR3 nucleotides: TGTGCCAGCAGTTTAGCGGGAGGGGGCAATGAGCAGTTCTTC. As protein: CASSLAGGGNEQFF.

This chain joins TRBV3-1 (or the pseudogene TRBV3-2) and TRBJ1-4, with D perhaps TRBD1 (5 bases). The CDR3 has 16 residues. Trimming took 4 bases from V and 6 from J, leaving 18 bases between them. Germline V lookup: CDR1 LGHDT, CDR2 YNNKEL (reference sequence). This chain's CDR3 is CASSPYRTGSDEKLFF. In DNA form, the CDR3 reads TGTGCCAGCAGCCCTTATCGAACAGGTAGTGATGAAAAACTGTTTTTT.

This clone was picked up one time. The J gene is TRBJ2-4, the V gene TRBV6-5; TRBD2 agrees at 9 bases. Germline lookup yields CDR1 MNHEY and CDR2 SVGAGI. Germline trimming cut 5 bases from V and 7 bases from J; bases unmatched to any gene: 9. The CDR3 runs 15 residues. The CDR3 region is CASSTQAGGGNIQYF. CDR3 in DNA: TGTGCCAGCAGTACCCAAGCGGGAGGAGGCAACATTCAGTACTTC.

The V gene is TRBV6-2 or TRBV6-3, the J gene TRBJ1-2; TRBD1 matches 7 bases. The V gene end was trimmed by 6 bases and the J gene end by 3 bases; junction bases not matched to a gene: 4. CDR1 is MNHEY, CDR2 SVGEGT, per germline. This CDR3 region has 13 residues. The CDR3: CASRYRGDYGYTF. The DNA for the CDR3 is TGTGCCAGCAGGTACAGGGGCGACTATGGCTACACCTTC.

This clone came up once. This sequence joins TRBV3-1 (or the pseudogene TRBV3-2) and TRBJ1-3, with D perhaps TRBD1 (6 bases). There are 16 residues in the CDR3. V was shortened by 1 base and J by 3 bases, with 13 bases between the two germline ends. The germline CDR1 and CDR2 sequences are LGHDT and YNNKEL (reference sequence). In nucleotides, the CDR3 is TGTGCCAGCAGCCAAGGGTTGGGGGCTCTTGGAAACACCATATATTTT. Residues: CASSQGLGALGNTIYF.

The CDR3 bases are TGTGCCAGCAGCCGACAGGGGTTGAACACTGAAGCTTTCTTT. Its translation: CASSRQGLNTEAFF. This rearrangement joins TRBV7-9 to TRBJ1-1; 8 positions match TRBD1. The length of the CDR3 is 14 residues. The V gene's germline CDR1 is SEHNR and CDR2 FQNEAQ (reference sequence). With 5 bases clipped from V and 0 bases from J, the junction kept 2 bases outside the gene matches.